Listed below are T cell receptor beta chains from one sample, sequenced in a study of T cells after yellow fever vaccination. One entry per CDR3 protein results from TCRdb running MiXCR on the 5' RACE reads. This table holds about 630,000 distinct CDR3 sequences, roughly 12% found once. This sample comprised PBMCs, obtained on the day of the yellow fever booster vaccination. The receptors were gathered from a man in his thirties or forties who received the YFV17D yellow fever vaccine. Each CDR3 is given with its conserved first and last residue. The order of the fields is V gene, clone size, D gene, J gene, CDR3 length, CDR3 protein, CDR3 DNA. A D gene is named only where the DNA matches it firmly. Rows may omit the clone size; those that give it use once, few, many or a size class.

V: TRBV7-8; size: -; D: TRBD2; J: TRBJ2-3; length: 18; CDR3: CASLGGTSGSWGADTQYF; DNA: TGTGCCTCCTTAGGGGGGACTAGCGGGAGTTGGGGCGCAGATACGCAGTATTTT
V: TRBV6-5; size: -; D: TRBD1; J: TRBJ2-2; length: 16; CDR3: CASSYYVTGVNGELFF; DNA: TGTGCCAGCAGTTATTATGTGACAGGGGTTAACGGGGAGCTGTTTTTT
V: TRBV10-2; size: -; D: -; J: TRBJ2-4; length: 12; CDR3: CASSETTNIQYF; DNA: TGCGCCAGCAGTGAGACAACGAACATTCAGTACTTC
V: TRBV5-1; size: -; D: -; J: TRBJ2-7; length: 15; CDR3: CASSLSPGEYYEQYF; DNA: TGCGCCAGCAGCTTGAGTCCGGGAGAATACTACGAGCAGTACTTC
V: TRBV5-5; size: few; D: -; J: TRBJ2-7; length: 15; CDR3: CASSLGPSVRDEQYF; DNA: TGTGCCAGCAGCTTGGGGCCCTCGGTCAGGGACGAGCAGTACTTC
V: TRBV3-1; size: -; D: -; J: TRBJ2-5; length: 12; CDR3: CASSQFPRALYF; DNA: TGTGCCAGCAGCCAATTCCCGCGGGCTTTGTACTTC
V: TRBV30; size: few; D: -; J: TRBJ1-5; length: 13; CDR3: CAWSFRGREPQHF; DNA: TGTGCCTGGAGTTTCCGGGGAAGGGAGCCCCAGCATTTT
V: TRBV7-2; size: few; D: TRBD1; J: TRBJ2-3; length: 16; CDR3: CASSPRTGISTDTQYF; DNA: TGTGCCAGCAGCCCAAGGACAGGGATTAGCACAGATACGCAGTATTTT
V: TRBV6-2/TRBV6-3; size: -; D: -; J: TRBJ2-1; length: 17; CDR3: CASSYSTHRVNGNEQFF; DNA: TGTGCCAGCAGTTACTCGACCCATAGGGTAAATGGCAATGAGCAGTTCTTC
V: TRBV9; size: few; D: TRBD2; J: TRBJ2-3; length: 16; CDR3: CASSQQAGGVTDTQYF; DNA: TGTGCCAGCAGCCAACAAGCGGGAGGGGTGACAGATACGCAGTATTTT
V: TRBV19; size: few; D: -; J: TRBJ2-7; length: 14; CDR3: CATSLTSDIYEQYF; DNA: TGTGCCACCTCTTTAACAAGCGATATCTACGAGCAGTACTTC
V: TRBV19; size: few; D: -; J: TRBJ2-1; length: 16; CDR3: CASSIMGASSYNEQFF; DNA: TGTGCCAGTAGTATTATGGGGGCAAGCTCCTACAATGAGCAGTTCTTC
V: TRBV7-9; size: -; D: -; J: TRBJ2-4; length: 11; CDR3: CASVGYDIQYF; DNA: TGTGCCAGCGTCGGGTATGACATTCAGTACTTC
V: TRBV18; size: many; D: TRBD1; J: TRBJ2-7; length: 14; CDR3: CASSPGQGTHEQYF; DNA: TGTGCCAGCTCACCAGGACAGGGGACGCACGAGCAGTACTTC
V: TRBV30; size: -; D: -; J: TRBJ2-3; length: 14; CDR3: CACRPMRFTDTQYF; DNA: TGTGCCTGCCGACCGATGCGGTTCACAGATACGCAGTATTTT
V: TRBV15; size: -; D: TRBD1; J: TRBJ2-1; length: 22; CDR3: CATGSYLPPGTGSSGDHNEQFF; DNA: TGTGCCACCGGCAGCTACCTACCTCCAGGGACAGGGTCCAGCGGGGACCACAATGAGCAGTTCTTC
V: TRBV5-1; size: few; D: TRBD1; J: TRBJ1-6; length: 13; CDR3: CASSRGQDSPLHF; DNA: TGCGCCAGCAGCCGGGGACAGGATTCACCCCTCCACTTT
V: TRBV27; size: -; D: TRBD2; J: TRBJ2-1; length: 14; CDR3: CASSQLAVHNEQFF; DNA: TGTGCCAGCAGCCAACTAGCGGTCCACAATGAGCAGTTCTTC
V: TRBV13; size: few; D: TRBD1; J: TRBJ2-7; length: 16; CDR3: CASSLVPGTGSAEQYF; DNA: TGTGCCAGCAGCTTAGTACCCGGGACAGGGTCAGCCGAGCAGTATTTC
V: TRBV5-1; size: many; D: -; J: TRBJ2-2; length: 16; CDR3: CASSLAAPRGTGELFF; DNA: TGCGCCAGCAGCTTGGCGGCCCCACGGGGCACCGGGGAGCTGTTTTTT
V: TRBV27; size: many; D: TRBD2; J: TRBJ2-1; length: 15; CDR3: CASSPSSGSTSEQFF; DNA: TGTGCCAGCAGTCCAAGCAGCGGGAGTACTAGTGAGCAGTTCTTC
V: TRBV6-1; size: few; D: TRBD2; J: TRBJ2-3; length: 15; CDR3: CASCLGTSGSDTQYF; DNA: TGTGCCAGCTGCCTCGGGACTAGCGGCTCAGATACGCAGTATTTT
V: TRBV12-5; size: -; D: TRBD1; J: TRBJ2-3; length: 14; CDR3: CASGGTGGTDTQYF; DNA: TGTGCTAGTGGTGGGACAGGGGGCACAGATACGCAGTATTTT
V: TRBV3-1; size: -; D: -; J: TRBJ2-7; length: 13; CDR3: CASSQSGTGHTSF; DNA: TGTGCCAGCAGCCAGAGTGGGACGGGACATACATCCTTC
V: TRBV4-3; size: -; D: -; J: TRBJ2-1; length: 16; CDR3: CASSQADSGSYNEQFF; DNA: TGCGCCAGCAGCCAAGCGGACAGTGGCTCCTACAATGAGCAGTTCTTC
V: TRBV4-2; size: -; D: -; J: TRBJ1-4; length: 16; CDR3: CASSQDPQGRSEKLFF; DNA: TGTGCCAGCAGCCAAGATCCGCAGGGGCGAAGTGAAAAACTGTTTTTT
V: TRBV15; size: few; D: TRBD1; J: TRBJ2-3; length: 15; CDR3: CATSPRQGARGTQYF; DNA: TGTGCCACCAGCCCCCGACAGGGGGCACGGGGTACGCAGTATTTT
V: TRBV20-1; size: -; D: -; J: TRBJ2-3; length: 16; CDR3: CSARPLDSSSTDTQYF; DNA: TGCAGTGCTAGACCACTGGACTCCTCTAGCACAGATACGCAGTATTTT
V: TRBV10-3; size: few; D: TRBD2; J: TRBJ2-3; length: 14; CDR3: CALGISGSADTQYF; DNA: TGTGCCCTCGGGATTAGCGGGAGTGCAGATACGCAGTATTTT